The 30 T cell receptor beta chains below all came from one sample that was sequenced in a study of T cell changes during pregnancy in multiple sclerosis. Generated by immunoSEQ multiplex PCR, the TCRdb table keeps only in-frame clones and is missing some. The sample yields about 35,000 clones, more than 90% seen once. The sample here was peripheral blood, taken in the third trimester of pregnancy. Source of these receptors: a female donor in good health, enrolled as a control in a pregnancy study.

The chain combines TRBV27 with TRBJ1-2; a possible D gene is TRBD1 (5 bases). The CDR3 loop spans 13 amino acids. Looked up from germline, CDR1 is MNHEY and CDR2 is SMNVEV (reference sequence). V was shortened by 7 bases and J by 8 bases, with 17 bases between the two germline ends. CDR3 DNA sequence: TGTGCCAGCAAGATTCCAGGGCGGGAAGGCTACACCTTC. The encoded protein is CASKIPGREGYTF.

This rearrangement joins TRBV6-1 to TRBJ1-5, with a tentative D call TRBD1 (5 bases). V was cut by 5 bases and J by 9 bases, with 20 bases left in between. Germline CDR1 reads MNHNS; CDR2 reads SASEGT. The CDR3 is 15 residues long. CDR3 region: CASSMGVTDDRPQHF. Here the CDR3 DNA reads TGTGCCAGCAGTATGGGCGTAACGGACGACAGGCCCCAGCATTTT.

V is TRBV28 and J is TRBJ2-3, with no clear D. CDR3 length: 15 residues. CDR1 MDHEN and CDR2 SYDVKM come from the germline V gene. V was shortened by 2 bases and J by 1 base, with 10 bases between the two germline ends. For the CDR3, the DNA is TGTGCCAGCAGTTTACGAGGTGGTGGCACAGATACGCAGTATTTT. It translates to CASSLRGGGTDTQYF.

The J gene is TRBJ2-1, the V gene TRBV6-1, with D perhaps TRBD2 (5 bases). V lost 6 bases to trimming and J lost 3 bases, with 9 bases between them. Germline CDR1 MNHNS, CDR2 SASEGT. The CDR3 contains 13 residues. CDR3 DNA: TGTGCCAGCAGCTATAGCGTCTACAATGAGCAGTTCTTC. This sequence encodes CASSYSVYNEQFF.

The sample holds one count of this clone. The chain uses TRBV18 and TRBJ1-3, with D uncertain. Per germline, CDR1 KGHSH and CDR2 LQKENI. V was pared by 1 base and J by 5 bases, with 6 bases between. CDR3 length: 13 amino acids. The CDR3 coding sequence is TGTGCCAGCTCACCACTTGACAGAAACACCATATATTTT. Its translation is CASSPLDRNTIYF.

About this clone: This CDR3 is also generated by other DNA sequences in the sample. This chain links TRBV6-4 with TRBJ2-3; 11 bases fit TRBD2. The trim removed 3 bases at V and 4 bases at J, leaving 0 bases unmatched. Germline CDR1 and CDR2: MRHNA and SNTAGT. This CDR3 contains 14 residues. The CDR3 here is CASSDSGGADTQYF. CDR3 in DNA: TGTGCCAGCAGTGATAGCGGGGGGGCAGATACGCAGTATTTT.

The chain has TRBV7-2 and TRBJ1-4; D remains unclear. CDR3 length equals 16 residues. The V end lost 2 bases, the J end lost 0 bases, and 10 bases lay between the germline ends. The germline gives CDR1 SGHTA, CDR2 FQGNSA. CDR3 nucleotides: TGTGCCAGCAGCTTAACCCCGACTACAACTAATGAAAAACTGTTTTTT. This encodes CASSLTPTTTNEKLFF.

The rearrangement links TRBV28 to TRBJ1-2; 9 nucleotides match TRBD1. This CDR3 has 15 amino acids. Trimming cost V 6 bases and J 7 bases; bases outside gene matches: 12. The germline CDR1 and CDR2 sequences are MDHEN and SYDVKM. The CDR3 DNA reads TGTGCCAGCAGCCAGGGCGGGACAGGGAAAGGTGGCTACACCTTC. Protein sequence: CASSQGGTGKGGYTF.

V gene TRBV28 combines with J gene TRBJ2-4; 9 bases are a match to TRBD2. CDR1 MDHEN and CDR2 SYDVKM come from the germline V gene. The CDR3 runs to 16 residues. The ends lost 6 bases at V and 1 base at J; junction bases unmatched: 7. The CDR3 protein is CASRLIAGVAKNIQYF. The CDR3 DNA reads TGTGCCAGCAGGTTAATAGCGGGAGTCGCCAAAAACATTCAGTACTTC.

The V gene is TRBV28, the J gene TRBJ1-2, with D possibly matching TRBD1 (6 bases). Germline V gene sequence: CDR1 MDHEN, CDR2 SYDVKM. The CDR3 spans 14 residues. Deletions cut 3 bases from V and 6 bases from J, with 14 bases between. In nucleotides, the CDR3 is TGTGCCAGCAGTTTCAGGGGACGGTATGATGGCTACACCTTC. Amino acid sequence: CASSFRGRYDGYTF.

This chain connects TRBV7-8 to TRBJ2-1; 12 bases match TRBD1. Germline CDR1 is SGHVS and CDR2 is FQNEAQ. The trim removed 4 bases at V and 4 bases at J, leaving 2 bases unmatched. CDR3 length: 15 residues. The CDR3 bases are TGTGCCAGCAGCTGGGACAGGGGGCGATACAATGAGCAGTTCTTC. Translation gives CASSWDRGRYNEQFF.

In DNA, the CDR3 is TGTGCCAGCAGCCCAGCGGGGGCGAACACCGGGGAGCTGTTTTTT. This codes for CASSPAGANTGELFF. The chain links TRBV7-8 to TRBJ2-2; 8 bases are shared with TRBD2. CDR1 is SGHVS, CDR2 FQNEAQ, per germline. Losses at the gene ends were 5 bases for V and 0 bases for J; bases not matched to a gene: 2. The length of the CDR3 is 15 residues. The whole variable domain, remainder taken from reference TRBV7-8 and TRBJ2-2, is GAGVSQSPRYKVAKRGQDVALRCDPISGHVSLFWYQQALGQGPEFLTYFQNEAQLDKSGLPSDRFFAERPEGSVSTLKIQRTQQEDSAVYLCASSPAGANTGELFFGEGSRLTVL.

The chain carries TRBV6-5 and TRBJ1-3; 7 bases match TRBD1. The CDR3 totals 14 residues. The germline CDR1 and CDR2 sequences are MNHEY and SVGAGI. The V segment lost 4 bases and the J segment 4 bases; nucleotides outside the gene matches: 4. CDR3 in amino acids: CASSFAGGGNTIYF. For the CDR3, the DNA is TGTGCCAGCAGTTTCGCAGGGGGAGGAAACACCATATATTTT.

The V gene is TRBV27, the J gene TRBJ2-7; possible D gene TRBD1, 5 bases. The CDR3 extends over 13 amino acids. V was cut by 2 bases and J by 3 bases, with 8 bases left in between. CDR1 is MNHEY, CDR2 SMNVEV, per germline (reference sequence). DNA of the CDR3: TGTGCCAGCAGTTTAGGGGCAGGCTACGAGCAGTACTTC. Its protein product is CASSLGAGYEQYF.

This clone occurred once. CDR3 sequence (DNA): TGTGCCAGCAGTGACCCAAAGGGGTTTAATGAAAAACTGTTTTTT. This encodes CASSDPKGFNEKLFF. V usage is TRBV25-1 and J usage is TRBJ1-4; tentatively, D is TRBD1 (5 bases). Trimming left V 3 bases short and J 4 bases short, with 12 bases between. The CDR3 contains 15 residues. Germline V gene lookup returns CDR1 MGHDK and CDR2 SYGVNS.

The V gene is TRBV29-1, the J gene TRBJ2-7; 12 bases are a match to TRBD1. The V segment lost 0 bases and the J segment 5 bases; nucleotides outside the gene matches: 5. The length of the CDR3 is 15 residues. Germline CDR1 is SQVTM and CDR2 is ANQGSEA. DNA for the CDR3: TGCAGCGTTGAAGAAGGGACAGGGGGCGCGGACGAGCAGTACTTC. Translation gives CSVEEGTGGADEQYF.

The CDR3 sequence is CASSARGNQETQYF. The CDR3 DNA reads as TGTGCCAGCAGCGCCCGGGGTAATCAAGAGACCCAGTACTTC. The chain is built from TRBV9 and TRBJ2-5; D possibly corresponds to TRBD2 (5 bases). The CDR3 is 14 amino acids. V shed 3 bases and J shed 2 bases, with 11 bases lying between them. Germline assignment: CDR1 SGDLS and CDR2 YYNGEE.

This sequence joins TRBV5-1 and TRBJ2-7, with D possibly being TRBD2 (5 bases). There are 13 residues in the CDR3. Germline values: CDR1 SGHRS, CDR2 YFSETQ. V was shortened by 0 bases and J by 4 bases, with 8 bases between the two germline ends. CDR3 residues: CASSLDGIYEQYF. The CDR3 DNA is TGCGCCAGCAGCTTGGACGGGATATACGAGCAGTACTTC.

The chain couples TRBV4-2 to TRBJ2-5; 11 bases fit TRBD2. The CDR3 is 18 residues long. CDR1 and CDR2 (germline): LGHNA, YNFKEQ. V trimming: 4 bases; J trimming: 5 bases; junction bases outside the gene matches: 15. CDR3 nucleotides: TGTGCCAGCAGCCGGTTGCTTAGCGGGAGGGCCGGCGATGAGACCCAGTACTTC. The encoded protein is CASSRLLSGRAGDETQYF.

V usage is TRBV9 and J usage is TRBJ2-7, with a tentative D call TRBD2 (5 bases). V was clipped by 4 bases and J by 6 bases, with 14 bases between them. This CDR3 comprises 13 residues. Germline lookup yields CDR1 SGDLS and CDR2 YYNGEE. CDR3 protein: CASSPRGIGEQYF. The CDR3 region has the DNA TGTGCCAGCAGCCCCCGGGGTATCGGCGAGCAGTACTTC.

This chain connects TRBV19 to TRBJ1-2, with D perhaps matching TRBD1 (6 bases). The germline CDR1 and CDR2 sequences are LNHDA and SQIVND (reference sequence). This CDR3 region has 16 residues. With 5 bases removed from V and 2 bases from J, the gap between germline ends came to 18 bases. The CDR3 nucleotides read TGTGCCAGTAGTTTCACAGACAGGAGCCCAAACTATGGCTACACCTTC. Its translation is CASSFTDRSPNYGYTF.

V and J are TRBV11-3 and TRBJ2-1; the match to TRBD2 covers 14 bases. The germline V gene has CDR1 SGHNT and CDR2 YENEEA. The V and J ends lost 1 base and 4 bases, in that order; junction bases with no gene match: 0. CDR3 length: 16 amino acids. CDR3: CASSLGLAGGYNEQFF. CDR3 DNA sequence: TGTGCCAGCAGCTTAGGACTAGCGGGAGGGTACAATGAGCAGTTCTTC.

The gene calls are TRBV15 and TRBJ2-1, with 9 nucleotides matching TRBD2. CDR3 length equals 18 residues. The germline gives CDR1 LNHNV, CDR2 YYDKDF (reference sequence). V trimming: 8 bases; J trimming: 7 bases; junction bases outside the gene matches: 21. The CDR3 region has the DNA TGTGCCACCCGGCAGGGACGAGCGGGAGGCACTTTTTGGAATGAGCAGTTCTTC. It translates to CATRQGRAGGTFWNEQFF.

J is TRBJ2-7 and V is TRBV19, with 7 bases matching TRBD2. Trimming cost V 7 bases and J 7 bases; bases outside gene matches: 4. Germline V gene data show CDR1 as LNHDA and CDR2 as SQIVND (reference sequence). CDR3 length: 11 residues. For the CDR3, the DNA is TGTGCCAGTACTAGTAGCGGGGAGCAGTACTTC. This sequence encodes CASTSSGEQYF.

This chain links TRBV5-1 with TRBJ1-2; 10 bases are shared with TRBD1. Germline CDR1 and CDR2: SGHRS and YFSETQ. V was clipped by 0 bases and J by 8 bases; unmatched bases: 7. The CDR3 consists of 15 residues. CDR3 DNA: TGCGCCAGCAGCTTGGCCGGGACAGGGGTAGAGGGCTACACCTTC. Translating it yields CASSLAGTGVEGYTF.

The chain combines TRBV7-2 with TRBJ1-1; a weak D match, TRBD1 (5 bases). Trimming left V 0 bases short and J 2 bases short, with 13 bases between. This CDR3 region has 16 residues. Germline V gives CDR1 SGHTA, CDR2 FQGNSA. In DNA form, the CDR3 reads TGTGCCAGCAGCTTAGCTGTAGGGGTCCCAAACACTGAAGCTTTCTTT. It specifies CASSLAVGVPNTEAFF. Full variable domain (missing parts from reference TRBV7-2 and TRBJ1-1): GAGVSQSPSNKVTEKGKDVELRCDPISGHTALYWYRQSLGQGLEFLIYFQGNSAPDKSGLPSDRFSAERTGGSVSTLTIQRTQQEDSAVYLCASSLAVGVPNTEAFFGQGTRLTVV.

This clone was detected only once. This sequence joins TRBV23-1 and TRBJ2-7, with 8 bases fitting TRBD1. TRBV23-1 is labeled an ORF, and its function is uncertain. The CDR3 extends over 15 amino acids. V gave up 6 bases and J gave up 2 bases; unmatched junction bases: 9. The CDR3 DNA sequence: TGCGCCAGCAGACCCGACGGGACAGGACCCTACGAGCAGTACTTC. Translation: CASRPDGTGPYEQYF.

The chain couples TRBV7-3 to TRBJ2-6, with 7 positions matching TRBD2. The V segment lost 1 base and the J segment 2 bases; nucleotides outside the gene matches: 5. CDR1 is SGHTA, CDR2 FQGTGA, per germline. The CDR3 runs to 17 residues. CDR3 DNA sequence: TGTGCCAGCAGCTTAAACCCCGGGGGGACTGGGGCCAACGTCCTGACTTTC. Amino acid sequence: CASSLNPGGTGANVLTF.

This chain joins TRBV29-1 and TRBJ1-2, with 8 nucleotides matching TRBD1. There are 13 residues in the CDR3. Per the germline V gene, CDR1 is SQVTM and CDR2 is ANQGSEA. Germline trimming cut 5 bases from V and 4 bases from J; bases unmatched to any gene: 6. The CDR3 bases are TGCAGCGTTACAGGGGGTAGGGGCTATGGCTACACCTTC. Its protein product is CSVTGGRGYGYTF.

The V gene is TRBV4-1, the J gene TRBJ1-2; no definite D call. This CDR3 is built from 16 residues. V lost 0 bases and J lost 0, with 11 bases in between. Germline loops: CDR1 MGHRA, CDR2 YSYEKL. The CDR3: CASSQDSGLANYGYTF. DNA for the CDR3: TGCGCCAGCAGCCAAGATTCGGGTTTAGCTAACTATGGCTACACCTTC.